This T cell receptor beta chain was obtained from a study of Graves' ophthalmopathy and Graves' hyperthyroidism. Amplifying from RNA transcripts, the study obtained TCR beta CDR3 regions. HTBI primers primed a first-round RT-PCR, and a second-round multiplex PCR followed. MiXCR, run by TCRdb on the multiplex PCR reads, gives a single entry per CDR3 protein. The sample yields 650,000 to 900,000 distinct CDR3 sequences, 40% seen once. There are 14 residues in the CDR3. With 3 bases clipped from V and 5 bases from J, the junction kept 5 bases outside the gene matches. In germline, CDR1 is MNHEY, CDR2 SMNVEV (reference sequence). At least ten counts were recorded for this clonotype.

This TCR came from an adult man with Graves' ophthalmopathy. The sample consisted of peripheral blood. The chain is built from TRBV27 and TRBJ2-7; 9 positions match TRBD1. The DNA for the CDR3 is TGTGCCAGCAGTTTGGACAGGGGTTGGAACGAGCAGTACTTC. Translating gives CASSLDRGWNEQYF.